The clone carrying this T cell receptor (beta chain) was observed a few times. Its specificity is not known. A much more abundant neighbour one base away suggests this may be a read error. This CDR3 region has 14 residues. Germline CDR1 and CDR2: DFQATT and SNEGSKA (reference sequence). The junction had 8 bases not matched to a gene; V was cut back by 3 bases and J by 7 bases. A single record per CDR3 protein comes from TCRdb applying MiXCR to the multiplex PCR reads. The repertoire holds 250,000 or so distinct CDR3 sequences, with about 30% as singletons. This sample is drawn from a study of breast tumors, draining lymph nodes, adjacent tissues. Axillary draining lymph nodes of breast cancer patients supplied the node samples. Points from the study as a whole: Tumor repertoires ranked between lymph nodes and nontumor tissue in diversity, with V and J gene preferences. Compared with basal-like, luminal-like tumors shared significantly more repertoire with nontumor tissue. That most tumor T cells come from lymph nodes remained unproven. The data were judged consistent with most tumor T cells coming from lymph node and expanding in tumor.

The source material was axillary lymph node tissue. This sequence joins TRBV20-1 and TRBJ2-5, with 10 bases identical to TRBD2. This TCR was sampled from a female donor with breast cancer. Some clones in this sample may be carry-over from other donors' samples. CDR3 loop: CSARLAGDWATQYF. The CDR3 DNA is TGCAGTGCTAGGCTAGCGGGAGATTGGGCGACCCAGTACTTC.